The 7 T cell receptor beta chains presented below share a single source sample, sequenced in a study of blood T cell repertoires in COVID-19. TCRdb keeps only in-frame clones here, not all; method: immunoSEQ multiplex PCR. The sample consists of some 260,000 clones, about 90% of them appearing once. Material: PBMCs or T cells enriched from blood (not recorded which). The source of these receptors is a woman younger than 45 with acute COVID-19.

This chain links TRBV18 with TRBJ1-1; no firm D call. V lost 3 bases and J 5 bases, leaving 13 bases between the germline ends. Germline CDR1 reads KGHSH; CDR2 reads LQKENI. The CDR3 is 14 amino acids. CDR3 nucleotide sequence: TGTGCCAGCTCACCTTCGGACTTGGGGACTGAAGCTTTCTTT. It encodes CASSPSDLGTEAFF.

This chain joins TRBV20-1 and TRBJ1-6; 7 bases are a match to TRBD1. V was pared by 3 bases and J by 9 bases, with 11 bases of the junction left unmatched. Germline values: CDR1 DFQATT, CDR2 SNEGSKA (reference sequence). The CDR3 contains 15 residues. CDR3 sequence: CSASQTGQLSSPLHF. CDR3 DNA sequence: TGCAGTGCTAGTCAGACGGGACAGCTTAGTTCACCCCTCCACTTT.

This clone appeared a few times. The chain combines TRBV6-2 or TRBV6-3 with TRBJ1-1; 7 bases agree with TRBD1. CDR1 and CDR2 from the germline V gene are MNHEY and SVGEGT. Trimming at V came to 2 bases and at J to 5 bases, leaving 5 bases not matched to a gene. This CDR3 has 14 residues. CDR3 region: CASSYTIQGTEAFF. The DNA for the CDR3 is TGTGCCAGCAGTTACACAATACAGGGGACTGAAGCTTTCTTT.

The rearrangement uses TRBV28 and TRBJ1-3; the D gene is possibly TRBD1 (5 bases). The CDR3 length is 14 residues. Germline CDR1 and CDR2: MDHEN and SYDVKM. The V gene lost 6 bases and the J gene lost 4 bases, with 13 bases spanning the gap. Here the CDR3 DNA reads TGTGCCAGCAGCCCCGGGGGAGCGGGAAACACCATATATTTT. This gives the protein CASSPGGAGNTIYF.

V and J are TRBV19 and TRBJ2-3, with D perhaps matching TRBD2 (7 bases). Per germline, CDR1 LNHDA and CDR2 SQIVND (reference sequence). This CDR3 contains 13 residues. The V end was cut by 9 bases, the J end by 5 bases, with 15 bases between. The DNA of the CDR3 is TGTGCCAGACGGGGGGCGCAGGTAGATACGCAGTATTTT. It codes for CARRGAQVDTQYF.

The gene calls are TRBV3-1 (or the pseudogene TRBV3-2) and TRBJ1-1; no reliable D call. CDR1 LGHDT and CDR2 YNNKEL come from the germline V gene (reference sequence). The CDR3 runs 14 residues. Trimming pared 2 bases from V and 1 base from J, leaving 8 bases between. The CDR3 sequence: CASSQRRENTEAFF. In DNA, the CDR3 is TGTGCCAGCAGCCAAAGGAGGGAGAACACTGAAGCTTTCTTT.

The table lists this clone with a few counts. In DNA form, the CDR3 reads TGTGCCAGCTCACCCTTCGAAGGGGCTGGAGGCTACACCTTC. Translated, it gives CASSPFEGAGGYTF. This sequence joins TRBV18 and TRBJ1-2, with TRBD1 as a possible D gene (5 bases). The V end was cut by 3 bases, the J end by 8 bases, with 16 bases between. Germline CDR1 and CDR2: KGHSH and LQKENI. CDR3 length: 14 residues. Full variable domain (missing parts from reference TRBV18 and TRBJ1-2): NAGVMQNPRHLVRRRGQEARLRCSPMKGHSHVYWYRQLPEEGLKFMVYLQKENIIDESGMPKERFSAEFPKEGPSILRIQQVVRGDSAAYFCASSPFEGAGGYTFGSGTRLTVV.